This T cell receptor (beta chain) was documented in a study of T and B cells in COVID-19 patients. From blood, about 230-500 ng of genomic DNA served as TRB template. BIOMED2 TRB-A/B primer pools were used in multiplex TRB PCR. TCRdb ran MiXCR on the multiplex PCR reads and lists one entry per CDR3 protein. The sample has roughly 25,000 distinct CDR3 sequences, approximately 32% seen once. This clonotype has a handful of counts. The clonotype originates from a human donor who had recovered from COVID-19. Source material: blood.

The CDR3 region has the DNA TGTGCCAGTAGTGTCTCCCCCGGGACCTCTACCTACGAGCAGTACTTC. It translates to CASSVSPGTSTYEQYF. This chain links TRBV19 with TRBJ2-7; D is possibly TRBD1 or TRBD2 (5 bases each). The CDR3 loop spans 16 amino acids. V gave up 5 bases and J gave up 2 bases, with 19 bases separating them. Per the germline V gene, CDR1 is LNHDA and CDR2 is SQIVND (reference sequence).